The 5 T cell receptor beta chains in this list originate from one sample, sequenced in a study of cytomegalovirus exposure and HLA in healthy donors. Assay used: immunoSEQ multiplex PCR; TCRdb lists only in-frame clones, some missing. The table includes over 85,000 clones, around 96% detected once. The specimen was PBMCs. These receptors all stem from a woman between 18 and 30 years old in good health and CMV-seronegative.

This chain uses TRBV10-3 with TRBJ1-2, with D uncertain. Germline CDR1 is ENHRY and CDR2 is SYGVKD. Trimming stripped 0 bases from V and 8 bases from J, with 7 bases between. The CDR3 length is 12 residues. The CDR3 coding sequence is TGTGCCATCAGTGAGTCGAGAATCGGCTACACCTTC. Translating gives CAISESRIGYTF.

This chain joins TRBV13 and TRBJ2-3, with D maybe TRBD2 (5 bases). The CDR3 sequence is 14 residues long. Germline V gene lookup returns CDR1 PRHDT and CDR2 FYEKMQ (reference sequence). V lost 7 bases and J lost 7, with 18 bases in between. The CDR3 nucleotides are TGTGCCAGCACCCCTCCGGGGTCTCGATATACGCAGTATTTT. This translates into CASTPPGSRYTQYF.

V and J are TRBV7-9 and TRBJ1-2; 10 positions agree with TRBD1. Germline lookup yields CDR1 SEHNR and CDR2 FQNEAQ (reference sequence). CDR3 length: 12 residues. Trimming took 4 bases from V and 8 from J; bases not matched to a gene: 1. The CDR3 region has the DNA TGTGCCAGCAGCTGGGACAGGGGAGGCTACACCTTC. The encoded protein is CASSWDRGGYTF. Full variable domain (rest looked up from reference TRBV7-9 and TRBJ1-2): DTGVSQNPRHKITKRGQNVTFRCDPISEHNRLYWYRQTLGQGPEFLTYFQNEAQLEKSRLLSDRFSAERPKGSFSTLEIQRTEQGDSAMYLCASSWDRGGYTFGSGTRLTVV.

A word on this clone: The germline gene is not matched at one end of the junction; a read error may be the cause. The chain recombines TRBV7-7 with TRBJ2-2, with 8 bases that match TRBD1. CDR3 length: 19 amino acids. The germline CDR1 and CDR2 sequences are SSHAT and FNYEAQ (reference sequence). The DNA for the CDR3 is TGTGCTAGCAGCTTAAATTGGCCGGGGGACAGGACGAACACCGGGGAGCTGTTTTTT. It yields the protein CASSLNWPGDRTNTGELFF.

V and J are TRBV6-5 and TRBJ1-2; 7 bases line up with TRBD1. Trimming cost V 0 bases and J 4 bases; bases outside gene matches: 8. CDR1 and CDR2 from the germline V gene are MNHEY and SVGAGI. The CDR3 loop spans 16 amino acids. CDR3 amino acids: CASSYSTMEGAYGYTF. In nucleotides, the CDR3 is TGTGCCAGCAGTTACTCGACCATGGAGGGGGCCTATGGCTACACCTTC.